The 11 T cell receptor beta chains below all came from one sample that was sequenced in a study of T-cell reconstitution after alpha-beta-depleted transplantation in children. During its preparation, the TCRbeta library received unique molecular identifiers. MiXCR, applied by TCRdb to the PCR reads, yields one record per CDR3 protein. This sample has around 490,000 distinct CDR3 sequences, with roughly 11% found just once. The sequencing here drew on PBMCs, mostly from graft donor cells, taken 180 days after TCRalphabeta/CD19-depleted stem cell transplant. The receptors stem from a female patient aged 2-10 years who had a stem cell transplant for aplastic anemia, so the T cells may come from the graft donor.

This clonotype was counted only a few times. This sequence joins TRBV7-9 and TRBJ2-5, with 7 positions matching TRBD2. Germline CDR1 and CDR2: SEHNR and FQNEAQ (reference sequence). This CDR3 spans 17 amino acids. The V segment lost 5 bases and the J segment 2 bases; nucleotides outside the gene matches: 14. This CDR3 is CASSHAGGRAGQETQYF. Written as DNA, the CDR3 is TGTGCCAGCAGCCACGCCGGGGGGAGGGCCGGTCAAGAGACCCAGTACTTC.

The chain carries TRBV7-9 and TRBJ1-2; D uncertain. V was trimmed by 6 bases and J by 8 bases, leaving 19 bases between them. Germline V CDR1 and CDR2: SEHNR, FQNEAQ (reference sequence). The CDR3 totals 14 residues. CDR3 nucleotide sequence: TGTGCCAGCAGTTGGTTAATGGAGGGCGTCGGCTACACCTTC. Its protein is CASSWLMEGVGYTF. The variable domain in full, with the rest retrieved from reference TRBV7-9 and TRBJ1-2, is DTGVSQNPRHKITKRGQNVTFRCDPISEHNRLYWYRQTLGQGPEFLTYFQNEAQLEKSRLLSDRFSAERPKGSFSTLEIQRTEQGDSAMYLCASSWLMEGVGYTFGSGTRLTVV.

The chain links TRBV7-2 to TRBJ1-6; TRBD1 is a possible D gene (6 bases). Trimming stripped 0 bases from V and 5 bases from J, with 14 bases between. CDR3 length: 17 residues. From germline, CDR1 is SGHTA and CDR2 FQGNSA. CDR3: CASSLAYRVRDNSPLHF. DNA for the CDR3: TGTGCCAGCAGCTTAGCGTACAGGGTGAGGGATAATTCACCCCTCCACTTT.

The chain recombines TRBV7-6 with TRBJ2-3; TRBD2 is a possible D gene (7 bases). This CDR3 has 14 residues. V was clipped by 5 bases and J by 9 bases, with 18 bases between them. Germline values: CDR1 SGHVS, CDR2 FNYEAQ. The CDR3 spells CASSPLGGARTQYF. The CDR3, as DNA: TGTGCCAGCAGCCCATTGGGGGGGGCAAGGACGCAGTATTTT. The variable domain in full, completed from reference TRBV7-6 and TRBJ2-3, reads GAGVSQSPRYKVTKRGQDVALRCDPISGHVSLYWYRQALGQGPEFLTYFNYEAQQDKSGLPNDRFSAERPEGSISTLTIQRTEQRDSAMYRCASSPLGGARTQYFGPGTRLTVL.

V gene TRBV29-1 combines with J gene TRBJ2-2, with no clear D. Germline loops: CDR1 SQVTM, CDR2 ANQGSEA. V lost 7 bases and J lost 7, with 16 bases in between. The CDR3 spans 13 residues. The CDR3 is CSAQKSFDGELFF. CDR3 in DNA: TGCAGCGCCCAGAAGTCCTTCGACGGGGAGCTGTTTTTT.

This clonotype has a handful of counts. This chain uses TRBV12-3 or TRBV12-4 with TRBJ1-2; D not resolved. The CDR3 is made up of 12 amino acids. Trimming removed 4 bases from V and 8 bases from J, with 11 bases in between. CDR3 nucleotides: TGTGCCAGCAGTTCTTCATCGGGAGGCTACACCTTC. Its translation is CASSSSSGGYTF.

The table lists this clonotype with a few counts. The rearrangement uses TRBV5-1 and TRBJ2-5; 8 bases are a match to TRBD2. This CDR3 has 16 amino acids. From germline, CDR1 is SGHRS and CDR2 YFSETQ. The V and J ends lost 0 bases and 4 bases, in that order; junction bases with no gene match: 8. The CDR3 DNA follows: TGCGCCAGCAGCTTGGGAGCCGGGAGGGCGACAGAGACCCAGTACTTC. Residues: CASSLGAGRATETQYF.

The rearrangement joins TRBV24-1 to TRBJ2-1, with no clear D. Trimming shortened V by 1 base and J by 0 bases, and 9 bases separated the two germline ends. Germline loops: CDR1 KGHDR, CDR2 SFDVKD. CDR3 length: 16 residues. DNA of the CDR3: TGTGCCACCAGTGATTTTAAGGGCTCCTCCTACAATGAGCAGTTCTTC. Encoded protein: CATSDFKGSSYNEQFF.

This clonotype was seen a few times. The J gene is TRBJ2-6, the V gene TRBV4-3; a possible D gene is TRBD2 (5 bases). V was pared by 3 bases and J by 0 bases, with 6 bases between. Germline CDR1 is LGHNA and CDR2 is YSLEER. This CDR3 is built from 15 residues. CDR3 nucleotide sequence: TGCGCCAGCAGCCATGGGAGCTCTGGGGCCAACGTCCTGACTTTC. This encodes CASSHGSSGANVLTF.

The rearrangement links TRBV7-9 to TRBJ2-1; a weak D match, TRBD1 (6 bases). Trimming shortened V by 5 bases and J by 6 bases, and 23 bases separated the two germline ends. The CDR3 has 17 amino acids. Germline CDR1 reads SEHNR; CDR2 reads FQNEAQ (reference sequence). CDR3 amino acids: CASSPISGTQLGNEQFF. In nucleotides, the CDR3 is TGTGCCAGCAGCCCGATATCCGGGACACAGCTGGGCAATGAGCAGTTCTTC.

This clonotype was counted at least ten times. The CDR3 coding sequence is TGCGCCAGCAGCCACCCCGGGACAGGGGGTTCCGGGGAGCTGTTTTTT. Its protein product is CASSHPGTGGSGELFF. The V gene is TRBV4-1, the J gene TRBJ2-2, with 11 bases lining up with TRBD1. The CDR3 loop spans 16 amino acids. Germline values: CDR1 MGHRA, CDR2 YSYEKL. J gave up 6 bases and V 3 bases, and 6 bases lay outside the gene matches.